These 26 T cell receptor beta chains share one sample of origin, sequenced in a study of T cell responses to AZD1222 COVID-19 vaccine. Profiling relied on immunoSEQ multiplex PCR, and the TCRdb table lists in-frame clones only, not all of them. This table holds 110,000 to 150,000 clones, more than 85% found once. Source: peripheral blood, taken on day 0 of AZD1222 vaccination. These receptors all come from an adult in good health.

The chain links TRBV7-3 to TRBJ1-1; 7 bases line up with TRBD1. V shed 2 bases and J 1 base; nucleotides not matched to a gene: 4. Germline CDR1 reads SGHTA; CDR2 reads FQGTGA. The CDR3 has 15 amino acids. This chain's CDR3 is CASSLAGTENTEAFF. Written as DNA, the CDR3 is TGTGCCAGCAGCTTAGCCGGGACAGAGAACACTGAAGCTTTCTTT.

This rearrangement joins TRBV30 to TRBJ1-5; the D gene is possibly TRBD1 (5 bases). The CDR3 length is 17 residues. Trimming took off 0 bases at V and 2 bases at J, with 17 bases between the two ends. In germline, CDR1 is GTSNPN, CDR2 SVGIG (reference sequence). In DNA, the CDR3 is TGTGCCTGGAGTGTACTTGAGTCAGGGATGGGCAATCAGCCCCAGCATTTT. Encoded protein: CAWSVLESGMGNQPQHF.

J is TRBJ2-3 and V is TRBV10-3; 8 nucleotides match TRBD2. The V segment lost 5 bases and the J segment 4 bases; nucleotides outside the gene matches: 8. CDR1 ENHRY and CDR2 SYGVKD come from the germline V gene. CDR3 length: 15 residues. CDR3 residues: CAISTREGSADTQYF. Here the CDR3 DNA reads TGTGCCATCAGTACCCGGGAGGGATCCGCAGATACGCAGTATTTT.

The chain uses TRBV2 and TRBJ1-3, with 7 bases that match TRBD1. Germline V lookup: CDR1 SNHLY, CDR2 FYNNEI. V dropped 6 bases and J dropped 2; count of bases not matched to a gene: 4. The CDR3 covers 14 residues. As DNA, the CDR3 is TGTGCCAGCAGCGCCGACAGGGCTGGAAACACCATATATTTT. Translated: CASSADRAGNTIYF.

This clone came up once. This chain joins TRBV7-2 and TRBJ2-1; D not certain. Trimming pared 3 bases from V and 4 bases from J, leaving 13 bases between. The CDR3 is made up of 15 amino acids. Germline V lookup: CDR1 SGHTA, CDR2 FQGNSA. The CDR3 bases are TGTGCCAGCAGCTTCACCGACCAACCATACAATGAGCAGTTCTTC. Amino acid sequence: CASSFTDQPYNEQFF.

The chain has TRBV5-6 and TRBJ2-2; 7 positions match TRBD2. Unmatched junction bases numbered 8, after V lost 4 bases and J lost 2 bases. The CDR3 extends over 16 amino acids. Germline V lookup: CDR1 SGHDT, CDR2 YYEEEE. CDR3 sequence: CASSRIAGANTGELFF. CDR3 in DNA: TGTGCCAGCAGCCGCATAGCGGGTGCTAACACCGGGGAGCTGTTTTTT.

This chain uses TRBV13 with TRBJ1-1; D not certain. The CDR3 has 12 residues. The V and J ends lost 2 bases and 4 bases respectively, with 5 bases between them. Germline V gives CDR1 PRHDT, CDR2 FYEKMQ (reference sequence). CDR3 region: CASSLSITEAFF. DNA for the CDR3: TGTGCCAGCAGCTTAAGCATCACTGAAGCTTTCTTT.

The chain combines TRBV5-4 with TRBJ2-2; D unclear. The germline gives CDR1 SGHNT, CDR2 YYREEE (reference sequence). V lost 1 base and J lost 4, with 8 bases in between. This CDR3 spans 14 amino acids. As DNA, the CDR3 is TGTGCCAGCAGCTTGAGAAGGGCCACCGGGGAGCTGTTTTTT. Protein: CASSLRRATGELFF. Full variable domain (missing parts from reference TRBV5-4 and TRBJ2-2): ETGVTQSPTHLIKTRGQQVTLRCSSQSGHNTVSWYQQALGQGPQFIFQYYREEENGRGNFPPRFSGLQFPNYSSELNVNALELDDSALYLCASSLRRATGELFFGEGSRLTVL.

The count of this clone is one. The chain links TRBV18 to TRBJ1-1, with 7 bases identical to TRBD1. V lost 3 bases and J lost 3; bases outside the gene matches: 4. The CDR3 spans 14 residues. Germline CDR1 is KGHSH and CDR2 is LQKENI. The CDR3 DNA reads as TGTGCCAGCTCACCGAGGGGGCGAGACACTGAAGCTTTCTTT. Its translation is CASSPRGRDTEAFF.

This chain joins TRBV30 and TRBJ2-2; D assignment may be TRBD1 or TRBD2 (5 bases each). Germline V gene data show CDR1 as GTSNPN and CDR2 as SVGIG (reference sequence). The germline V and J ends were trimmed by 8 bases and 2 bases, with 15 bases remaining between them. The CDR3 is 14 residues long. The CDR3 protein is CARAGTANTGELFF. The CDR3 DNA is TGTGCCCGCGCTGGGACGGCCAACACCGGGGAGCTGTTTTTT.

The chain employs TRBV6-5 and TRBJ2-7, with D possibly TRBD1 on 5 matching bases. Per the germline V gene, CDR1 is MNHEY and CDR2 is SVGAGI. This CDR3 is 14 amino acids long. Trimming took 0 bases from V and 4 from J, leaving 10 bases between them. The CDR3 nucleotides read TGTGCCAGCAGTTACTCCTCTGCAGGGTACGAGCAGTACTTC. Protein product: CASSYSSAGYEQYF.

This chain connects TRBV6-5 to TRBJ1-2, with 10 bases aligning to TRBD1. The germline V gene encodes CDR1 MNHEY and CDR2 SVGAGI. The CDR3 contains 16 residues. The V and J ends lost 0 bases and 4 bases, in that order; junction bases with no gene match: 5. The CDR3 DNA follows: TGTGCCAGCAGTTACTCCCGGACAGGGGGTAGCTATGGCTACACCTTC. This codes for CASSYSRTGGSYGYTF.

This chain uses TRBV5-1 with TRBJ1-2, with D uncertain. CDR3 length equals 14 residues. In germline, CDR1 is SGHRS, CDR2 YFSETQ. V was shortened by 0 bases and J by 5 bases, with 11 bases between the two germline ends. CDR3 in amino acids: CASSLGTTGYGYTF. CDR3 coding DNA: TGCGCCAGCAGCTTGGGGACCACGGGATATGGCTACACCTTC. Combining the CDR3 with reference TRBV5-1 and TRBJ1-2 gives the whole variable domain KAGVTQTPRYLIKTRGQQVTLSCSPISGHRSVSWYQQTPGQGLQFLFEYFSETQRNKGNFPGRFSGRQFSNSRSEMNVSTLELGDSALYLCASSLGTTGYGYTFGSGTRLTVV.

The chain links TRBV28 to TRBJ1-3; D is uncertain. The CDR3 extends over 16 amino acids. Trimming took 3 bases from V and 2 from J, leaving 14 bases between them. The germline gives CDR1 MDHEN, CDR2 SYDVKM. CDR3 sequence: CASSLWGTIPGNTIYF. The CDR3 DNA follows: TGTGCCAGCAGTTTGTGGGGAACGATTCCTGGAAACACCATATATTTT. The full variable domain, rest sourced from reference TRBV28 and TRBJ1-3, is DVKVTQSSRYLVKRTGEKVFLECVQDMDHENMFWYRQDPGLGLRLIYFSYDVKMKEKGDIPEGYSVSREKKERFSLILESASTNQTSMYLCASSLWGTIPGNTIYFGEGSWLTVV.

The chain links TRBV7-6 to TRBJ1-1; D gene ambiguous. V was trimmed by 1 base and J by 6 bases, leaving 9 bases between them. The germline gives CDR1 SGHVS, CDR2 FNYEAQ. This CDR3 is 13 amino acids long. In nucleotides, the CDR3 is TGTGCCAGCAGCTTAGATTCGGGATCTGAAGCTTTCTTT. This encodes CASSLDSGSEAFF.

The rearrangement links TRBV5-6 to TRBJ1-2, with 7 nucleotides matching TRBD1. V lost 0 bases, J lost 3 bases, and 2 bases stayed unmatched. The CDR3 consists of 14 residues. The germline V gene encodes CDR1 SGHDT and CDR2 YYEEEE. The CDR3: CASSLGQGYYGYTF. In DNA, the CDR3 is TGTGCCAGCAGCTTGGGACAGGGCTACTATGGCTACACCTTC.

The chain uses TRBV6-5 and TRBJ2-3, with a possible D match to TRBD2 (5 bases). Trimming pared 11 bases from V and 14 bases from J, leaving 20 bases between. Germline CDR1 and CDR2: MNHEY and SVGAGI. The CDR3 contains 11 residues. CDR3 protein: CAPRDGVRSYF. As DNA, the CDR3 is TGTGCCCCCCGTGACGGGGTCCGTTCGTATTTT.

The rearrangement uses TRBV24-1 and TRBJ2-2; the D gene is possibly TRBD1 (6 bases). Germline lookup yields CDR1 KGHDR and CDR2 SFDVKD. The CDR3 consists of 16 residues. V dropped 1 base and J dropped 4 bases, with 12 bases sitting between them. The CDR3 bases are TGTGCCACCAGTGATTTCAGGCGAGGGGGCACCGGGGAGCTGTTTTTT. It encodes CATSDFRRGGTGELFF.

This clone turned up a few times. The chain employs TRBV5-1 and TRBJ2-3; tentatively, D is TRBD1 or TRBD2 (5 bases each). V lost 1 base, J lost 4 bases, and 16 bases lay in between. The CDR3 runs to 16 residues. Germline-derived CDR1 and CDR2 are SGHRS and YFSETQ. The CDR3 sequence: CASSLSDRDDSDTQYF. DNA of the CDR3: TGCGCCAGCAGCTTGTCCGACCGGGACGATTCAGATACGCAGTATTTT.

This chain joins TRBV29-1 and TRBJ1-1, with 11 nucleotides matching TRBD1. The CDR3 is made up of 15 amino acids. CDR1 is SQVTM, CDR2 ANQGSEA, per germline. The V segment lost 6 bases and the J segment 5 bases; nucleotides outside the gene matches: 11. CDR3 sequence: CSVHLGQGADTEAFF. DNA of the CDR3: TGCAGCGTGCACCTAGGACAGGGGGCCGATACTGAAGCTTTCTTT.

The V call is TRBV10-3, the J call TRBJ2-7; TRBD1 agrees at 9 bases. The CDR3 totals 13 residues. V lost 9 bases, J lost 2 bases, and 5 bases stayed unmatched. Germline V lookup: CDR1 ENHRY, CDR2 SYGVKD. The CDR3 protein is CAIGQGLAYEQYF. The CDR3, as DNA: TGTGCCATAGGACAGGGGCTTGCCTACGAGCAGTACTTC.

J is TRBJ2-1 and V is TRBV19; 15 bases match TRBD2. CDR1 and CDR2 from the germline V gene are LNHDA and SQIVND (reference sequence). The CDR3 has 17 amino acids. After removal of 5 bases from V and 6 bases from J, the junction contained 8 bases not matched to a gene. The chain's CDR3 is CASSPWTSGRAFNEQFF. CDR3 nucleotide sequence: TGTGCCAGTAGTCCATGGACTAGCGGGAGGGCCTTCAATGAGCAGTTCTTC.

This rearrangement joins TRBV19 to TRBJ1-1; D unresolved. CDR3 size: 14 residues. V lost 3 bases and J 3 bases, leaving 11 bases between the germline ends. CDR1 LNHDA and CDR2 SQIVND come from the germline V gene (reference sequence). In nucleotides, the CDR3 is TGTGCCAGTAGTATCACGAGGGAGGACACTGAAGCTTTCTTT. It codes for CASSITREDTEAFF.

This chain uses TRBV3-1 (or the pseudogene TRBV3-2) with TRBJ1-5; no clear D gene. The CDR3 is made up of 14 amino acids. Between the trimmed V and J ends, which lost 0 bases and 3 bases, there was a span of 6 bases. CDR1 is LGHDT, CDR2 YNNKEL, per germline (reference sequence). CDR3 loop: CASSQDRINQPQHF. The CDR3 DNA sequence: TGTGCCAGCAGCCAAGATAGAATCAATCAGCCCCAGCATTTT.

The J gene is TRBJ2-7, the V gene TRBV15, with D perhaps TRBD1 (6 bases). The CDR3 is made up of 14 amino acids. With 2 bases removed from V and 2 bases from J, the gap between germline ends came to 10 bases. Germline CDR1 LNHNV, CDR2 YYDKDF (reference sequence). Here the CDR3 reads CATSRKGEPYEQYF. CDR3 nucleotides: TGTGCCACCAGCAGAAAGGGGGAGCCCTACGAGCAGTACTTC. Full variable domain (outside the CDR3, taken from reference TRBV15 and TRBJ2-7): DAMVIQNPRYQVTQFGKPVTLSCSQTLNHNVMYWYQQKSSQAPKLLFHYYDKDFNNEADTPDNFQSRRPNTSFCFLDIRSPGLGDTAMYLCATSRKGEPYEQYFGPGTRLTVT.

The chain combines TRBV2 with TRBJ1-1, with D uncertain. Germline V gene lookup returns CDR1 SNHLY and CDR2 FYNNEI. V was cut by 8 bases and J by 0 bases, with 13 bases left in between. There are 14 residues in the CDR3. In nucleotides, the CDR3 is TGTGCCAGCCCCATTTCAGAACTGAACACTGAAGCTTTCTTT. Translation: CASPISELNTEAFF.